This TCR beta chain emerged from a study of cytomegalovirus exposure and HLA in healthy donors. In the PCR, 60 Vbeta and 13 Jbeta primers were used. Data came from immunoSEQ multiplex PCR; TCRdb stores just in-frame clones and leaves some out. The top ten clones hold about 7.1% of a sample with about 160,000 clones, 50% to 75% of them seen once. Germline-derived CDR1 and CDR2 are LNHDA and SQIVND (reference sequence). This CDR3 spans 16 amino acids. V lost 10 bases and J 3 bases, leaving 24 bases between the germline ends. The chain carries TRBV19 and TRBJ1-2; maybe TRBD1 (5 bases). The sample consisted of PBMCs. The clonotype comes from a woman aged 55-75 years in good health and CMV-seropositive. CDR3: CATNDGGDGRDYGYTF. DNA of the CDR3: TGTGCCACCAACGATGGAGGGGACGGGCGGGACTATGGCTACACCTTC.